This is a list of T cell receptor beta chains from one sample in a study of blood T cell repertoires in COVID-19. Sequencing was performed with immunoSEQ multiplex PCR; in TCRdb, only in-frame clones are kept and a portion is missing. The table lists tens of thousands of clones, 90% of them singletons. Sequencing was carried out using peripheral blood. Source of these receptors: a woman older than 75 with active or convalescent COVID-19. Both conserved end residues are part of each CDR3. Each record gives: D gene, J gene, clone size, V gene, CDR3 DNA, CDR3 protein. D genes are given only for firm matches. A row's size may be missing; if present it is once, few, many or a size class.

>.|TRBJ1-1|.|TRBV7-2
TGTGCCAGCAGCTTAAGTACCGGGACACCCAGAATGGGCGCTGAAGCTTTCTTT
CASSLSTGTPRMGAEAFF
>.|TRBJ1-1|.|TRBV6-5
TGTGCCAGCAGTTACCTACAGGGCGGCACTGAAGCTTTCTTT
CASSYLQGGTEAFF
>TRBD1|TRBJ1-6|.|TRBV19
TGTGCCAGTAGTCTCCGACAGGGAAGTTCACCCCTCCACTTT
CASSLRQGSSPLHF
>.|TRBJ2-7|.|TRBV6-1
TGTGCCACTAGGGGGGAGGGATCTTCCTACGAGCAGTACTTC
CATRGEGSSYEQYF
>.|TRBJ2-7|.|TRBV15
TGTGCCACCAGCAGCGGGACTTTCCTCTACGAGCAGTACTTC
CATSSGTFLYEQYF
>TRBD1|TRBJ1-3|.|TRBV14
TGTGCCAGCAGCCGACAGGGACGAAGAGCTGGAAACACCATATATTTT
CASSRQGRRAGNTIYF
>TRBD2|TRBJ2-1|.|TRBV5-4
TGTGCCAGCAGCCGGGGAGGTGCGGGAGAGGGTACCTACAATGAGCAGTTCTTC
CASSRGGAGEGTYNEQFF
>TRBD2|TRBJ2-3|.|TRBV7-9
TGTGCCAGCAGCTCATCCGGACTAGCGGGGATCACAGATACGCAGTATTTT
CASSSSGLAGITDTQYF
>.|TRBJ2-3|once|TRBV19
TGTGCCAGTAACAAAAGGGGGGCAGGGGGTGCAGATACGCAGTATTTT
CASNKRGAGGADTQYF
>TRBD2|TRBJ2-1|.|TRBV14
TGTGCCAGCAGCCGAAGACTAGCCGTCGGTGAGCAGTTCTTC
CASSRRLAVGEQFF
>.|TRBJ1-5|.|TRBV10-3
TGTGCCACCCAGGATCCAGGGGCCAATCAGCCCCAGCATTTT
CATQDPGANQPQHF
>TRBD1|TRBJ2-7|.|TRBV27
TGTGCCAGCAGTTTACCGGGACAGGGTACCTCCGAGCAGTACTTC
CASSLPGQGTSEQYF
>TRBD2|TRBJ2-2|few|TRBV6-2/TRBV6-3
TGTGCCAGCAGTTACCCGACTAGCGGGAGTACGACCGGGGAGCTGTTTTTT
CASSYPTSGSTTGELFF
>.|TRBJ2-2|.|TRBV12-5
TGTGCTAGTGAGGCGAGGGCCGGGGAGCTGTTTTTT
CASEARAGELFF
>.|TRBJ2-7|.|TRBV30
TGTGCCTGGCAACAGGGCTACGAGCAGTACTTC
CAWQQGYEQYF
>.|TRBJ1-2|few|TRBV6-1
TGTGCCAGCAGTGAGGGTACCCCGGCGGGCGGCTACACCTTC
CASSEGTPAGGYTF
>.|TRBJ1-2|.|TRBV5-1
TGCGCCAGCAGCTTGGCGGGAAACTATGGCTACACCTTC
CASSLAGNYGYTF
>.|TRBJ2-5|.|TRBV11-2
TGTGCCAGCAGCTTTCGGCTGGGGAGCTCAGAAGAGACCCAGTACTTC
CASSFRLGSSEETQYF
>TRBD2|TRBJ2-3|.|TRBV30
TGTGCCTGGAGTGTCTGGATAGCGGGAGCTACAGATACGCAGTATTTT
CAWSVWIAGATDTQYF
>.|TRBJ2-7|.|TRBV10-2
TGCGCCAGCAGCAGGGGTACGGGAGAGCAGTACTTC
CASSRGTGEQYF
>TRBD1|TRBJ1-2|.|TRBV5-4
TGTGCCACCGTAAAAACAGGGGGCATGTATGGCTACACCTTC
CATVKTGGMYGYTF
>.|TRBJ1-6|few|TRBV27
TGTGCCAGCAGCTCCTCGAATTCACCCCTCCACTTT
CASSSSNSPLHF
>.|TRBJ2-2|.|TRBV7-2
TGTGCCAGCAGCTTAAATCCCCCGACCGGGGAGCTGTTTTTT
CASSLNPPTGELFF
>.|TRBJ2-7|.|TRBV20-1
TGCAGTGCTAGAACTGACAGGGAGCAGTACTTC
CSARTDREQYF
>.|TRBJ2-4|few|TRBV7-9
TGTGCCAGCAGCTTAGCGCGGGTACCTGCCAATTTC
CASSLARVPANF
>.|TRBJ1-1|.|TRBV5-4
TGTGCCAGCAGCTCCCGAGGGATGAACACTGAAGCTTTCTTT
CASSSRGMNTEAFF
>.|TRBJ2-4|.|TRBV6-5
TGTGCCAGCAAACCGGGAGAGTCTTACATTCAGTACTTC
CASKPGESYIQYF
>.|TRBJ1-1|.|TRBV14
TGTGCCAGCAGCCCCCAGGGCCTACGCATGAACACTGAAGCTTTCTTT
CASSPQGLRMNTEAFF
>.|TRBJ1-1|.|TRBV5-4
TGTGCCAGCAGCCCAATCGGACCGCGAGGGACTGAAGCTTTCTTT
CASSPIGPRGTEAFF